The rows below give T cell receptor beta chains drawn from one sample of a study of blood T cell repertoires in COVID-19. Measured with immunoSEQ multiplex PCR; TCRdb has only the in-frame clones, and not every one. The sample contains about 250,000 clones, approximately 86% of which appear only once. Material for sequencing was peripheral blood. The receptors stem from a woman aged 60-70 years with active or convalescent COVID-19. Each CDR3 is given with its conserved first and last residue. Fields, in order: J gene, D gene, V gene, clone size, CDR3 protein, CDR3 DNA. The D gene is left open where the match is weak. Expanded clones get a size class; other rows say once, few or many, or leave the size out.

TRBJ2-3,NA,TRBV9,NA,CASSVWAGSDTQYF,TGTGCCAGCAGCGTATGGGCCGGCTCAGATACGCAGTATTTT
TRBJ1-1,NA,TRBV12-3/TRBV12-4,NA,CASSPQATEAFF,TGTGCCAGCAGTCCCCAGGCAACCGAAGCTTTCTTT
TRBJ2-2,TRBD1,TRBV24-1,NA,CATSAKTGITGELFF,TGTGCCACCAGTGCCAAGACAGGGATCACCGGGGAGCTGTTTTTT
TRBJ2-7,TRBD2,TRBV19,NA,CASSIPGLAYEQYF,TGTGCCAGTAGTATTCCGGGACTAGCGTACGAGCAGTACTTC
TRBJ1-1,TRBD1,TRBV10-2,NA,CASSGLPGQRMNTEAFF,TGCGCCAGCAGCGGACTTCCGGGACAGCGCATGAACACTGAAGCTTTCTTT
TRBJ1-1,TRBD1,TRBV6-5,once,CASRGQGMNTEAFF,TGTGCCAGCAGAGGACAGGGGATGAACACTGAAGCTTTCTTT
TRBJ2-7,TRBD2,TRBV2,once,CASSRHGTSGFYEQYF,TGTGCCAGCAGCCGCCATGGGACTAGCGGATTCTACGAGCAGTACTTC
TRBJ2-7,TRBD1,TRBV5-4,NA,CASSAKGQGYEQYF,TGTGCCAGCAGCGCAAAGGGACAGGGCTACGAGCAGTACTTC
TRBJ2-7,TRBD1,TRBV6-5,NA,CASSGTGAHEQYF,TGTGCCAGCAGCGGGACAGGGGCCCACGAGCAGTACTTC
TRBJ2-3,TRBD2,TRBV9,NA,CASSVLAGGLSDTQYF,TGTGCCAGCAGCGTATTAGCGGGAGGCCTCTCAGATACGCAGTATTTT
TRBJ2-1,TRBD2,TRBV14,NA,CASSHRWTSDEQFF,TGTGCCAGCAGCCACCGGTGGACTAGCGACGAGCAGTTCTTC
TRBJ2-2,NA,TRBV12-5,NA,CASGPGTTTGELFF,TGTGCTAGTGGGCCTGGGACAACCACCGGGGAGCTGTTTTTT
TRBJ1-2,NA,TRBV27,NA,CASRLKTEINYGYTF,TGTGCCAGCAGGTTAAAAACAGAAATCAACTATGGCTACACCTTC
TRBJ2-5,TRBD2,TRBV7-9,NA,CASSLIGGVPFDQETQYF,TGTGCCAGCAGCTTAATTGGGGGGGTTCCCTTCGACCAAGAGACCCAGTACTTC
TRBJ2-2,NA,TRBV3-1/TRBV3-2,NA,CASSQDLSTGELFF,TGTGCCAGCAGCCAAGATCTAAGCACCGGGGAGCTGTTTTTT
TRBJ2-1,NA,TRBV18,NA,CASSRLARARGNEQFF,TGTGCCAGCTCACGGTTGGCTCGCGCACGGGGGAATGAGCAGTTCTTC
TRBJ2-1,NA,TRBV2,NA,CASSGKALAGEQFF,TGTGCCAGCAGTGGAAAGGCCCTAGCTGGTGAGCAGTTCTTC
TRBJ1-1,NA,TRBV6-6,NA,CASREAGENTEAFF,TGTGCCAGCAGGGAGGCAGGGGAGAACACTGAAGCTTTCTTT
TRBJ2-5,NA,TRBV7-8,NA,CASSPKTSQETQYF,TGTGCCAGCAGCCCAAAGACTAGCCAAGAGACCCAGTACTTC
TRBJ2-1,NA,TRBV11-3,NA,CASSLHSQWEQFF,TGTGCCAGCAGCTTACATTCACAATGGGAGCAGTTCTTC
TRBJ1-2,NA,TRBV6-5,NA,CASSPDSGYGYTF,TGTGCCAGCAGCCCGGACAGTGGCTATGGCTACACCTTC
TRBJ2-1,NA,TRBV19,NA,CASSISSTHSYNEQFF,TGTGCCAGTAGTATATCCTCCACACACTCCTACAATGAGCAGTTCTTC
TRBJ1-5,TRBD1,TRBV19,NA,CASSTDRGQPQHF,TGTGCCAGTAGTACGGACAGGGGACAGCCCCAGCATTTT
TRBJ1-1,NA,TRBV19,NA,CASSIGRQNTEAFF,TGTGCCAGTAGTATAGGGAGGCAGAACACTGAAGCTTTCTTT
TRBJ2-1,TRBD1,TRBV11-3,NA,CASSSQGAAVRYNEQFF,TGTGCCAGCAGCTCACAGGGGGCGGCAGTAAGGTACAATGAGCAGTTCTTC
TRBJ1-1,NA,TRBV15,NA,CATSRDRQMNTEAFF,TGTGCCACCAGCAGAGATAGACAAATGAACACTGAAGCTTTCTTT
TRBJ2-7,TRBD2,TRBV3-1/TRBV3-2,NA,CASQGAGLAGQEQYF,TGTGCCAGCCAGGGAGCGGGACTAGCGGGACAAGAGCAGTACTTC
TRBJ2-5,NA,TRBV19,few,CASSITRAQETQYF,TGTGCCAGTAGTATAACCAGGGCTCAAGAGACCCAGTACTTC
TRBJ2-6,TRBD2,TRBV28,once,CASSTASRGAGANVLTF,TGTGCCAGCAGTACCGCCTCGCGGGGGGCTGGGGCCAACGTCCTGACTTTC
TRBJ1-1,NA,TRBV6-4,once,CASRDSRNTEAFF,TGTGCCAGCAGGGACTCCCGGAACACTGAAGCTTTCTTT
TRBJ1-3,NA,TRBV10-3,NA,CAISLGGTIPGNTIYF,TGTGCCATCAGCCTAGGGGGAACAATCCCTGGAAACACCATATATTTT
TRBJ1-5,TRBD1,TRBV2,NA,CASSLTGQGLQPQHF,TGTGCCAGCAGCCTGACGGGACAGGGACTTCAGCCCCAGCATTTT
TRBJ2-1,NA,TRBV7-3,few,CASSLSQANEQFF,TGTGCCAGCAGCTTATCACAGGCCAATGAGCAGTTCTTC
TRBJ2-2,NA,TRBV5-1,few,CASSGVGGVSNTGELFF,TGCGCCAGCAGCGGCGTCGGCGGGGTTTCGAACACCGGGGAGCTGTTTTTT
TRBJ2-1,NA,TRBV10-3,NA,CAISNLRDISSYNEQFF,TGTGCCATCAGTAACCTGAGAGACATAAGCTCCTACAATGAGCAGTTCTTC
TRBJ2-3,NA,TRBV2,NA,CASSGGRGLTDTQYF,TGTGCCAGCAGTGGTGGCAGAGGTTTAACAGATACGCAGTATTTT
TRBJ1-6,TRBD1,TRBV6-6,NA,CASDEGQGNSPLHF,TGTGCCAGCGATGAGGGACAGGGAAATTCACCCCTCCACTTT
TRBJ2-1,NA,TRBV18,NA,CASSRGPQSGNEQFF,TGTGCCAGCTCACGGGGTCCCCAATCGGGGAATGAGCAGTTCTTC
TRBJ1-1,NA,TRBV19,NA,CASSIGQPMNTEAFF,TGTGCCAGTAGTATAGGACAGCCCATGAACACTGAAGCTTTCTTT
TRBJ2-5,NA,TRBV11-2,NA,CASSLMGQRQETQYF,TGTGCCAGCAGCTTAATGGGACAACGACAAGAGACCCAGTACTTC
TRBJ2-1,TRBD2,TRBV3-1/TRBV3-2,NA,CASSPRLAGHYNEQFF,TGTGCCAGCAGCCCCCGACTAGCGGGTCACTACAATGAGCAGTTCTTC
TRBJ2-7,TRBD1,TRBV5-1,NA,CASSAGTGSPRDEQYF,TGCGCCAGCAGCGCCGGGACAGGCTCCCCTCGGGACGAGCAGTACTTC
TRBJ2-7,NA,TRBV6-9,NA,CASSLTDGRDDEQYF,TGTGCCAGCAGTTTAACGGATGGGCGGGACGACGAGCAGTACTTC
TRBJ1-3,TRBD1,TRBV19,NA,CASSPGTGTGNTIYF,TGTGCCAGTAGTCCGGGGACAGGGACTGGAAACACCATATATTTT
TRBJ1-4,NA,TRBV5-1,NA,CASSLGGGKNEKLFF,TGCGCCAGCAGCTTGGGCGGCGGGAAAAATGAAAAACTGTTTTTT
TRBJ1-1,NA,TRBV5-1,NA,CASRTTGNTEAFF,TGCGCCAGCCGGACAACAGGGAACACTGAAGCTTTCTTT